A selection of T cell receptor beta chains follows, all from one sample in a study of shared clonotypes between healthy human individuals. Using immunoSEQ multiplex PCR, the repertoire was profiled, and TCRdb retains in-frame clones only, with some absent. Of some 530,000 clones in the sample, 81% were seen once. Sequencing used PBMCs. All receptors derive from a woman in her thirties or forties in good health. Some clones in this sample may be carry-over from other donors' samples. The CDR3 runs from the conserved cysteine through the conserved F or W. Fields, in order: J gene, V gene, D gene, clone size, CDR3 DNA, CDR3 protein. A D gene is named only where the DNA matches it firmly. Clone size is shown for a subset of rows, as once, few, many or a class of expanded clone.

J gene: TRBJ1-1
V gene: TRBV27
D gene: TRBD1
clone size: few
CDR3 DNA: TGTGCCAGCAGTTTATCGACAGGGCCGAACACTGAAGCTTTCTTT
CDR3 protein: CASSLSTGPNTEAFF

J gene: TRBJ2-2
V gene: TRBV6-5
D gene: TRBD2
clone size: .
CDR3 DNA: TGTGCCAGCAGTTCCTCACTAGCGGGAGAGTCCGGGGAGCTGTTTTTT
CDR3 protein: CASSSSLAGESGELFF

J gene: TRBJ2-2
V gene: TRBV5-1
D gene: .
clone size: .
CDR3 DNA: TGCGCCAGCAGCTTGGACGGGAACACCGGGGAGCTGTTTTTT
CDR3 protein: CASSLDGNTGELFF

J gene: TRBJ2-5
V gene: TRBV5-5
D gene: TRBD1
clone size: .
CDR3 DNA: TGTGCCAGCAGCCAAGGGGACAGGGATGAGACCCAGTACTTC
CDR3 protein: CASSQGDRDETQYF

J gene: TRBJ2-1
V gene: TRBV7-9
D gene: .
clone size: .
CDR3 DNA: TGTGCCAGCAGCCACACAAAGGGGGAAGGAGTAGATGAGCAGTTCTTC
CDR3 protein: CASSHTKGEGVDEQFF

J gene: TRBJ2-5
V gene: TRBV6-1
D gene: .
clone size: .
CDR3 DNA: TGTGCCAGCAGCGTAAAAGAGGAACAAGAGACCCAGTACTTC
CDR3 protein: CASSVKEEQETQYF

J gene: TRBJ1-4
V gene: TRBV5-4
D gene: .
clone size: .
CDR3 DNA: TGTGCCAGCAGCTTGGTGGGGGGGCGGCCTAATGAAAAACTGTTTTTT
CDR3 protein: CASSLVGGRPNEKLFF

J gene: TRBJ2-7
V gene: TRBV28
D gene: .
clone size: .
CDR3 DNA: TGTGCCAGCAGTTTATGGGCTAGCTACGAGCAGTACTTC
CDR3 protein: CASSLWASYEQYF

J gene: TRBJ1-2
V gene: TRBV6-1
D gene: .
clone size: .
CDR3 DNA: TGTGCCAGCAGTGTGAGGCAGGGCGAGGGCTACACCTTC
CDR3 protein: CASSVRQGEGYTF

J gene: TRBJ2-7
V gene: TRBV29-1
D gene: TRBD1
clone size: .
CDR3 DNA: TGCAGCGTTGGACAGGGGGCGAGGCTTAACAGGGACGAGCAGTACTTC
CDR3 protein: CSVGQGARLNRDEQYF

J gene: TRBJ1-1
V gene: TRBV28
D gene: .
clone size: .
CDR3 DNA: TGTGCCAGCAGTTTTGTCCGGGGGCGCGGGAACACTGAAGCTTTCTTT
CDR3 protein: CASSFVRGRGNTEAFF

J gene: TRBJ1-2
V gene: TRBV6-5
D gene: .
clone size: .
CDR3 DNA: TGTGCCAGCAGTTACAGGACAGCCTATGGCTACACCTTC
CDR3 protein: CASSYRTAYGYTF

J gene: TRBJ2-1
V gene: TRBV7-3
D gene: .
clone size: once
CDR3 DNA: TGTGCCAGCAGCCTCCTTCATACCGACAATGAGCAGTTCTTC
CDR3 protein: CASSLLHTDNEQFF

J gene: TRBJ2-3
V gene: TRBV4-2
D gene: .
clone size: .
CDR3 DNA: TGTGCCAGCAGCCAAGAGACCTCTCGGGATAGAGATACGCAGTATTTT
CDR3 protein: CASSQETSRDRDTQYF

J gene: TRBJ1-5
V gene: TRBV27
D gene: TRBD1
clone size: .
CDR3 DNA: TGTGCCAGCAGTCTTGCGGGACAGACAAATCAGCCCCAGCATTTT
CDR3 protein: CASSLAGQTNQPQHF

J gene: TRBJ2-3
V gene: TRBV30
D gene: .
clone size: .
CDR3 DNA: TGTGCCTGGAGTGTAGGGTTTGGAGGTACAGATACGCAGTATTTT
CDR3 protein: CAWSVGFGGTDTQYF

J gene: TRBJ1-1
V gene: TRBV5-1
D gene: .
clone size: .
CDR3 DNA: TGCGCCAGCAAGCACAGGGAGACTGAAGCTTTCTTT
CDR3 protein: CASKHRETEAFF

J gene: TRBJ1-5
V gene: TRBV28
D gene: TRBD1
clone size: .
CDR3 DNA: TGTGCCAGCAGTAACTCCAGGGGGTTTGGCAATCAGCCCCAGCATTTT
CDR3 protein: CASSNSRGFGNQPQHF

J gene: TRBJ2-1
V gene: TRBV7-2
D gene: .
clone size: many
CDR3 DNA: TGTGCCAGCAGCTTAGGGCAGGGAAATGAGCAGTTCTTC
CDR3 protein: CASSLGQGNEQFF

J gene: TRBJ2-5
V gene: TRBV19
D gene: TRBD1
clone size: .
CDR3 DNA: TGTGCCAGTAGTAGCCAGGGGGACGAGACCCAGTACTTC
CDR3 protein: CASSSQGDETQYF

J gene: TRBJ2-1
V gene: TRBV28
D gene: TRBD2
clone size: .
CDR3 DNA: TGTGCCAGCAGTTCTAGCGGGAGGGGTTTCTACAATGAGCAGTTCTTC
CDR3 protein: CASSSSGRGFYNEQFF

J gene: TRBJ1-2
V gene: TRBV6-9
D gene: .
clone size: once
CDR3 DNA: TGTGCCAGCAGTCCCGGGCCCTATGGCTACACCTTC
CDR3 protein: CASSPGPYGYTF

J gene: TRBJ1-5
V gene: TRBV9
D gene: .
clone size: many
CDR3 DNA: TGTGCCAGCAGCGCCACTAGCAATCAGCCCCAGCATTTT
CDR3 protein: CASSATSNQPQHF

J gene: TRBJ2-7
V gene: TRBV4-1
D gene: .
clone size: .
CDR3 DNA: TGCGCCAGCAGCCAAGTGCAGGGCACCTACGAGCAGTACTTC
CDR3 protein: CASSQVQGTYEQYF

J gene: TRBJ2-2
V gene: TRBV27
D gene: .
clone size: .
CDR3 DNA: TGTGCCAGCAGTTTTGCACGGTTGAACGGGGAGCTGTTTTTT
CDR3 protein: CASSFARLNGELFF

J gene: TRBJ2-7
V gene: TRBV9
D gene: TRBD1
clone size: .
CDR3 DNA: TGTGCCAGCAGCGTAGGACAGGGGCCCTCCTACGAGCAGTACTTC
CDR3 protein: CASSVGQGPSYEQYF

J gene: TRBJ1-1
V gene: TRBV19
D gene: .
clone size: many
CDR3 DNA: TGTGCCAGTAGTGTCTCGACACGAACTGAAGCTTTCTTT
CDR3 protein: CASSVSTRTEAFF

J gene: TRBJ2-3
V gene: TRBV11-3
D gene: TRBD1
clone size: .
CDR3 DNA: TGTGCCAGCAGCTCAGGGACAGGCCGCAGCACAGATACGCAGTATTTT
CDR3 protein: CASSSGTGRSTDTQYF

J gene: TRBJ1-1
V gene: TRBV3-1/TRBV3-2
D gene: .
clone size: .
CDR3 DNA: TGTGCCAGCAGCCAAGAAGCTTTCTTT
CDR3 protein: CASSQEAFF

J gene: TRBJ1-5
V gene: TRBV7-8
D gene: .
clone size: .
CDR3 DNA: TGTGCCAGCAGCTTCCAGGTGAATCAGCCCCAGCATTTT
CDR3 protein: CASSFQVNQPQHF

J gene: TRBJ2-3
V gene: TRBV30
D gene: .
clone size: .
CDR3 DNA: TGTGCCTGGAGTACCGGGTACACAGATACGCAGTATTTT
CDR3 protein: CAWSTGYTDTQYF

J gene: TRBJ1-1
V gene: TRBV27
D gene: .
clone size: .
CDR3 DNA: TGTGCCAGCAGTTGGCGGTACCGGAACACTGAAGCTTTCTTT
CDR3 protein: CASSWRYRNTEAFF

J gene: TRBJ2-2
V gene: TRBV4-1
D gene: .
clone size: .
CDR3 DNA: TGCGCCAGCAGCCAAGGAAGTCTAGGGAACACCGGGGAGCTGTTTTTT
CDR3 protein: CASSQGSLGNTGELFF

J gene: TRBJ1-1
V gene: TRBV6-1
D gene: .
clone size: .
CDR3 DNA: TGTGCCAGCAGTATAGAAAAATGGGGGGCAGCTTTCTTT
CDR3 protein: CASSIEKWGAAFF

J gene: TRBJ1-5
V gene: TRBV7-2
D gene: .
clone size: .
CDR3 DNA: TGTGCCAGCAGCTTAAGGGCCGCAGGGGTCGTGGGACAGCCCCAGCATTTT
CDR3 protein: CASSLRAAGVVGQPQHF

J gene: TRBJ1-5
V gene: TRBV28
D gene: .
clone size: .
CDR3 DNA: TGTGCCAGCAGTTTGCTCGTGGGTCAGCCCCAGCATTTT
CDR3 protein: CASSLLVGQPQHF

J gene: TRBJ2-7
V gene: TRBV5-1
D gene: .
clone size: .
CDR3 DNA: TGCGCCAGCAGCTTGGTCACCAGGGCGTACGACGAGCAGTACTTC
CDR3 protein: CASSLVTRAYDEQYF

J gene: TRBJ1-5
V gene: TRBV18
D gene: TRBD1
clone size: .
CDR3 DNA: TGTGCCAGCTCCCCGGGACAGGGGAATCAGCCCCAGCATTTT
CDR3 protein: CASSPGQGNQPQHF

J gene: TRBJ2-1
V gene: TRBV7-9
D gene: .
clone size: few
CDR3 DNA: TGTGCCAGCACCCTTAACGGGGTTTACAATGAGCAGTTCTTC
CDR3 protein: CASTLNGVYNEQFF

J gene: TRBJ2-2
V gene: TRBV7-3
D gene: TRBD2
clone size: many
CDR3 DNA: TGTGCCAGCAGCTTACCGGGACTAGCGGGAAACACCGGGGAGCTGTTTTTT
CDR3 protein: CASSLPGLAGNTGELFF